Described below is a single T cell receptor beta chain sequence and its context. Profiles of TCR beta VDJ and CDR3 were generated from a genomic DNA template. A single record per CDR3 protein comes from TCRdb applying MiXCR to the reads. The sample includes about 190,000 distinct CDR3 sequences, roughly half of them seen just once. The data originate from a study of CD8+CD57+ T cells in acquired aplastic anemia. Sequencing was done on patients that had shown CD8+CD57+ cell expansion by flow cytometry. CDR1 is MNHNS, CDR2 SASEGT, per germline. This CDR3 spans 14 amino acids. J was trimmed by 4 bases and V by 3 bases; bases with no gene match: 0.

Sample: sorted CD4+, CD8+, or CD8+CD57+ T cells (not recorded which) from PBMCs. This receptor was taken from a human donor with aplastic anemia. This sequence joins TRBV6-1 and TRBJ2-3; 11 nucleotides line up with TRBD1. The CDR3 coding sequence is TGTGCCAGCAGTGAGGGACAGGGGGCAGATACGCAGTATTTT. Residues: CASSEGQGADTQYF.